This T cell receptor (beta chain) came from a study of OX40 agonist ivuxolimab in advanced cancers. Trimming took off 5 bases at V and 7 bases at J, with 6 bases between the two ends. Germline CDR1 and CDR2: DFQATT and SNEGSKA (reference sequence). The CDR3 length is 10 residues. With autoimmune disease history or systemic immunosuppression, patients were excluded. Data came from immunoSEQ multiplex PCR; TCRdb stores just in-frame clones and leaves some out. The sample contains about 98,000 clones, around 88% of which appear only once. The sample consisted of CD4+ or CD8+ T cells sorted from blood, taken in a trial of the OX40 agonist ivuxolimab. The source of this sequence is an adult with an advanced solid tumor such as melanoma, head and neck, liver or kidney cancer. The chain joins TRBV20-1 to TRBJ2-1; D is unclear. CDR3: CSAERNEQFF. The CDR3 DNA reads as TGCAGTGCTGAGAGGAATGAGCAGTTCTTC.